The sequence of this T cell receptor beta chain was determined in a study of blood T cell repertoires in COVID-19. Study background: Collection of acute and convalescent COVID-19 samples took place in the United States, Italy and Spain.

This CDR3 contains 13 residues. V was cut by 1 base and J by 5 bases, with 8 bases left in between. Clones were read by immunoSEQ multiplex PCR, and TCRdb kept only the in-frame ones, dropping some. The table lists about 480,000 clones, more than 75% of them singletons. The specimen was PBMCs or T cells enriched from blood (not recorded which). The clonotype comes from a woman aged 40 to 55 who had recovered from COVID-19. This chain joins TRBV12-3 or TRBV12-4 and TRBJ1-2; D is perhaps TRBD1 (5 bases). The CDR3 nucleotides are TGTGCCAGCAGTTTAGAACAGGTGTATGGCTACACCTTC. Translating gives CASSLEQVYGYTF.